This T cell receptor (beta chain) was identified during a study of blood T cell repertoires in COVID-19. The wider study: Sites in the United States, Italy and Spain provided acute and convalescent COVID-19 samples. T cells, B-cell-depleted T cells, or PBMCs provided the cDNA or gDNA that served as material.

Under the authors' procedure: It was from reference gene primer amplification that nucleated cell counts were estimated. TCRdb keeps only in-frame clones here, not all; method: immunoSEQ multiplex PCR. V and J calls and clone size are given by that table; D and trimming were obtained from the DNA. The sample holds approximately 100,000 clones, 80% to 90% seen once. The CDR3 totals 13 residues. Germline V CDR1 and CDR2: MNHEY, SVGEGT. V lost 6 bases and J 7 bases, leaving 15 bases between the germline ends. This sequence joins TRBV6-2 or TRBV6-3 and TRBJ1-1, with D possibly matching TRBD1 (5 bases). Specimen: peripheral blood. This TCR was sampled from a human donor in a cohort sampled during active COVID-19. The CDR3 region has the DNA TGTGCCAGCAGCCGCCGGGGGGGAGTTGAAGCTTTCTTT. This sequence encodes CASSRRGGVEAFF.